The source of this TCR beta chain is a study of T-cell reconstitution after alpha-beta-depleted transplantation in children. This clonotype came up many times. This sample's TCRbeta library carried unique molecular identifier barcodes. One entry per CDR3 protein results from TCRdb running MiXCR on the PCR reads. The sample holds hundreds of thousands of distinct CDR3 sequences, roughly 10% seen once. The CDR3 has 15 residues. Deletions cut 0 bases from V and 2 bases from J, with 10 bases between. Looked up from germline, CDR1 is SGDLS and CDR2 is YYNGEE. The genes are TRBV9 and TRBJ2-3, with D unclear. The source was PBMCs from the stem cell graft donor, collected from the stem cell graft. This receptor was taken from a human donor who donated a stem cell graft to a child with acute myeloid leukemia. DNA for the CDR3: TGTGCCAGCAGCGTAGGAGGTCATCCCACAGATACGCAGTATTTT. Translating gives CASSVGGHPTDTQYF. The full variable domain, completed using reference TRBV9 and TRBJ2-3, is DSGVTQTPKHLITATGQRVTLRCSPRSGDLSVYWYQQSLDQGLQFLIQYYNGEERAKGNILERFSAQQFPDLHSELNLSSLELGDSALYFCASSVGGHPTDTQYFGPGTRLTVL.